This TCR beta chain was observed in a study of early T cells in non-severe SARS-CoV-2 infection. The CDR3 runs to 15 residues. The germline gives CDR1 DFQATT, CDR2 SNEGSKA (reference sequence). V was shortened by 0 bases and J by 5 bases, with 15 bases between the two germline ends. This clonotype was seen many times. Researchers attached unique molecular identifiers to individual cDNA molecules. TCRdb re-derived calls from the 5' RACE reads in MiXCR, one entry per CDR3 protein. The sample has fewer than 40,000 distinct CDR3 sequences, 5% to 6.5% seen once; the top ten hold about 3.5%. The specimen sequenced was whole blood. J is TRBJ2-3 and V is TRBV20-1; D may match TRBD1 or TRBD2 (6 bases each). This receptor was taken from an adult who was a healthcare worker with PCR-confirmed SARS-CoV-2 infection or an uninfected control (not recorded which). The CDR3 reads CSARDSGRGGDTQYF. CDR3 nucleotide sequence: TGCAGTGCTAGAGATTCCGGGAGAGGGGGAGATACGCAGTATTTT.